These 17 T cell receptor beta chains share one sample of origin, sequenced in a study of T cells in narcolepsy. Data came from immunoSEQ multiplex PCR; TCRdb stores just in-frame clones and leaves some out. The sample has tens of thousands of clones; 65% to 90% are singletons. Specimen: memory (CD45RA-) CD4+ T cells from blood. The receptors come from a human donor in good health.

V and J are TRBV5-1 and TRBJ2-2; D is tentatively TRBD1 or TRBD2 (6 bases each). The CDR3 is 15 amino acids. V was trimmed by 4 bases and J by 6 bases, leaving 16 bases between them. Germline V gene sequence: CDR1 SGHRS, CDR2 YFSETQ. The CDR3 coding sequence is TGCGCCAGCAGCCCGAGGGGGGCCGGGGCCGGGGAGCTGTTTTTT. Translating it yields CASSPRGAGAGELFF.

This rearrangement joins TRBV5-1 to TRBJ1-2; TRBD1 aligns across 7 bases. CDR1 and CDR2 from the germline V gene are SGHRS and YFSETQ. Trimming cost V 5 bases and J 5 bases; bases outside gene matches: 6. This CDR3 has 13 amino acids. CDR3 sequence reads: CASRIDRVYGYTF. DNA of the CDR3: TGCGCCAGCAGAATCGACAGGGTGTATGGCTACACCTTC.

This clone was counted a few times. V gene TRBV6-5 combines with J gene TRBJ1-5; 8 positions match TRBD1. Germline lookup yields CDR1 MNHEY and CDR2 SVGAGI. CDR3 length: 15 amino acids. V gave up 0 bases and J gave up 7 bases; unmatched junction bases: 5. CDR3 in DNA: TGTGCCAGCAGTTACTCCGGACAGGGAGGGCAGCCCCAGCATTTT. It is translated as CASSYSGQGGQPQHF.

The chain is built from TRBV7-9 and TRBJ2-7; 9 nucleotides line up with TRBD1. Germline assignment: CDR1 SEHNR and CDR2 FQNEAQ (reference sequence). This CDR3 contains 15 residues. V trimming: 5 bases; J trimming: 6 bases; junction bases outside the gene matches: 11. The CDR3 region has the DNA TGTGCCAGCAGCCTTAACAGGGGGCGCGGGTCCGAGCAGTACTTC. It yields the protein CASSLNRGRGSEQYF.

The chain is built from TRBV6-1 and TRBJ2-7; TRBD2 matches 7 bases. The CDR3 consists of 12 residues. CDR1 MNHNS and CDR2 SASEGT come from the germline V gene. Unmatched junction bases numbered 5, after V lost 5 bases and J lost 7 bases. CDR3 nucleotides: TGTGCCAGCAGTCGGGACTATGAAGAGCAGTACTTC. This sequence encodes CASSRDYEEQYF.

The CDR3 sequence: CASSQGNTGELFF. The DNA of the CDR3 is TGTGCCAGCAGTCAGGGGAACACCGGGGAGCTGTTTTTT. The V and J genes are TRBV2 and TRBJ2-2, with D perhaps matching TRBD1 (5 bases). Trimming pared 5 bases from V and 1 base from J, leaving 5 bases between. In germline, CDR1 is SNHLY, CDR2 FYNNEI. The CDR3 is made up of 13 amino acids.

The gene calls are TRBV5-1 and TRBJ2-1; TRBD1 matches 10 bases. Trimming removed 1 base from V and 7 bases from J; junction bases left unmatched: 11. Germline V CDR1 and CDR2: SGHRS, YFSETQ. This CDR3 contains 17 residues. In DNA, the CDR3 is TGCGCCAGCAGCTTGACACCCCCGGGGACAGGGGTGAATGAGCAGTTCTTC. Translation gives CASSLTPPGTGVNEQFF.

The V gene is TRBV20-1, the J gene TRBJ2-7; D unresolved. The CDR3 contains 11 residues. CDR1 DFQATT and CDR2 SNEGSKA come from the germline V gene (reference sequence). V lost 3 bases and J 4 bases, leaving 7 bases between the germline ends. The DNA for the CDR3 is TGCAGTGCTAGGGGATTTTACGAGCAGTACTTC. Protein: CSARGFYEQYF.

This chain uses TRBV25-1 with TRBJ1-5; 7 bases agree with TRBD1. V shed 4 bases, J shed 3 bases, and the junction held 3 bases outside the gene matches. There are 14 residues in the CDR3. Germline CDR1 reads MGHDK; CDR2 reads SYGVNS. CDR3 residues: CASSGGTANQPQHF. CDR3 sequence (DNA): TGTGCCAGCAGTGGTGGGACAGCCAATCAGCCCCAGCATTTT.

The chain joins TRBV19 to TRBJ2-6; 9 bases line up with TRBD1. This CDR3 is built from 17 residues. Germline trimming cut 6 bases from V and 0 bases from J; bases unmatched to any gene: 6. Germline loops: CDR1 LNHDA, CDR2 SQIVND (reference sequence). This CDR3 reads CASRRDRVFSGANVLTF. The CDR3 nucleotides read TGTGCCAGTAGAAGGGACAGGGTTTTCTCTGGGGCCAACGTCCTGACTTTC.

The chain is built from TRBV5-4 and TRBJ2-5; perhaps TRBD1 as D (5 bases). The germline V and J ends were trimmed by 0 bases and 5 bases, with 14 bases remaining between them. CDR1 SGHNT and CDR2 YYREEE come from the germline V gene (reference sequence). The CDR3 sequence is 15 residues long. The CDR3 coding sequence is TGTGCCAGCAGCTTGGATAAAGGACAATTTGAGACCCAGTACTTC. This encodes CASSLDKGQFETQYF.

The chain links TRBV7-2 to TRBJ1-1; no definite D call. The CDR3 length is 13 residues. The V gene's germline CDR1 is SGHTA and CDR2 FQGNSA. V lost 4 bases to trimming and J lost 5 bases, with 11 bases between them. Here the CDR3 reads CASSSSAGTEAFF. The CDR3 DNA reads as TGTGCCAGCAGCTCCTCAGCGGGAACTGAAGCTTTCTTT. Filled out from reference TRBV7-2 and TRBJ1-1, the complete variable domain reads GAGVSQSPSNKVTEKGKDVELRCDPISGHTALYWYRQSLGQGLEFLIYFQGNSAPDKSGLPSDRFSAERTGGSVSTLTIQRTQQEDSAVYLCASSSSAGTEAFFGQGTRLTVV.

The rearrangement joins TRBV19 to TRBJ2-7; D is possibly TRBD1 (6 bases). The length of the CDR3 is 12 residues. Germline CDR1 LNHDA, CDR2 SQIVND (reference sequence). V lost 6 bases and J 6 bases, leaving 12 bases between the germline ends. CDR3 sequence reads: CASSPLQGEQYF. CDR3 coding DNA: TGTGCCAGTAGCCCTTTACAGGGCGAGCAGTACTTC.

V and J are TRBV27 and TRBJ1-1; D is perhaps TRBD1 (6 bases). Trimming stripped 6 bases from V and 5 bases from J, with 13 bases between. CDR1 and CDR2 (germline): MNHEY, SMNVEV (reference sequence). The CDR3 contains 13 residues. The CDR3, as DNA: TGTGCCAGCAGAGCGACAGGTAGGACTGAAGCTTTCTTT. Protein product: CASRATGRTEAFF.

As for this clone: An end of the junction does not agree with germline; a read error may underlie this. J is TRBJ1-2 and V is TRBV4-2; TRBD1 matches 9 bases. The CDR3 loop spans 15 amino acids. CDR1 is LGHNA, CDR2 YNFKEQ, per germline. CDR3 DNA sequence: TGTGCCAGCAGCCAAGGACAGGGGGTACACTATAGCTACACCTTC. It encodes CASSQGQGVHYSYTF.

V usage is TRBV5-4 and J usage is TRBJ1-1, with D possibly matching TRBD1 (5 bases). Germline V gives CDR1 SGHNT, CDR2 YYREEE (reference sequence). Trimming pared 3 bases from V and 4 bases from J, leaving 13 bases between. The CDR3 has 14 amino acids. This CDR3 reads CASSSPRGPTEAFF. The CDR3 bases are TGTGCCAGCAGCTCCCCCCGGGGACCCACTGAAGCTTTCTTT.

Only a few counts were recorded for this clone. The chain combines TRBV18 with TRBJ1-1, with 7 bases identical to TRBD1. V shed 6 bases, J shed 5 bases, and the junction held 9 bases outside the gene matches. Germline V lookup: CDR1 KGHSH, CDR2 LQKENI. The CDR3 extends over 14 amino acids. CDR3 loop: CASSPPGGGTEAFF. DNA for the CDR3: TGTGCCAGCTCCCCCCCAGGGGGTGGGACTGAAGCTTTCTTT. The variable domain in full, completed from reference TRBV18 and TRBJ1-1, reads NAGVMQNPRHLVRRRGQEARLRCSPMKGHSHVYWYRQLPEEGLKFMVYLQKENIIDESGMPKERFSAEFPKEGPSILRIQQVVRGDSAAYFCASSPPGGGTEAFFGQGTRLTVV.